The rows below give T cell receptor beta chains drawn from one sample of a study of blood T cell repertoires in COVID-19. Assay used: immunoSEQ multiplex PCR; TCRdb lists only in-frame clones, some missing. The sample has roughly 64,000 clones, around 80% seen once; the top ten hold 11% to 15%. The sample consisted of peripheral blood. The source is a man aged 55 to 69 with COVID-19, enrolled during active disease. Each CDR3 is given with its conserved first and last residue. Fields, in order: CDR3 DNA, CDR3 protein, V gene, D gene, J gene, clone size. D genes are given only for firm matches. Some rows have no size entry. The others give once, few or many, or a class for an expanded clone.

DNA: TGTGCCAGCAGAGACGGGACAAGTAGTACACCCCTCCACTTT
CDR3: CASRDGTSSTPLHF
V: TRBV5-4
D: .
J: TRBJ1-6
size: .

DNA: TGTGCCAGCAGCCAAGACGCCAGGGGAAGAACGGACACCATATATTTT
CDR3: CASSQDARGRTDTIYF
V: TRBV3-1/TRBV3-2
D: .
J: TRBJ1-3
size: .

DNA: TGTGCCAGCAGCTTGAACAGGGGGGGAGTAGCTAATGAAAAACTGTTTTTT
CDR3: CASSLNRGGVANEKLFF
V: TRBV5-4
D: TRBD1
J: TRBJ1-4
size: .

DNA: TGTGCCAGCAGCCCACCCAATAGGCGGCTCTCTGGAAACACCATATATTTT
CDR3: CASSPPNRRLSGNTIYF
V: TRBV7-9
D: .
J: TRBJ1-3
size: .

DNA: TGTGCCAGCAGCTTGGGGGCAGTTAAAGGGAACACTGAAGCTTTCTTT
CDR3: CASSLGAVKGNTEAFF
V: TRBV5-4
D: .
J: TRBJ1-1
size: .

DNA: TGTGCCAGCAGCTTCGGTCAGGGGCCCTCACCCCTCCACTTT
CDR3: CASSFGQGPSPLHF
V: TRBV13
D: .
J: TRBJ1-6
size: few

DNA: TGTGCCAGCAGCTTCGGGGGGGAAACCTCCTACGAGCAGTACTTC
CDR3: CASSFGGETSYEQYF
V: TRBV9
D: TRBD2
J: TRBJ2-7
size: .

DNA: TGTGCTAGTGGTCCCGGTAGGGGACTAGCGGGGGAGGATACGCAGTATTTT
CDR3: CASGPGRGLAGEDTQYF
V: TRBV12-5
D: TRBD2
J: TRBJ2-3
size: .

DNA: TGCGCCAGCAGCTTGACAAAGCGGGACACCGGGGAGCTGTTTTTT
CDR3: CASSLTKRDTGELFF
V: TRBV5-1
D: .
J: TRBJ2-2
size: .

DNA: TGCGCCAGCAGCCAAAAAGTTCGGGACTACAATGAGCAGTTCTTC
CDR3: CASSQKVRDYNEQFF
V: TRBV4-1
D: .
J: TRBJ2-1
size: .

DNA: TGTGCCAGCAGTTTGGCAGGGGGCGCGTACACTGAAGCTTTCTTT
CDR3: CASSLAGGAYTEAFF
V: TRBV27
D: TRBD1
J: TRBJ1-1
size: .

DNA: TGTGCCAGCAGAAGGGACAGAAATAGCAATCAGCCCCAGCATTTT
CDR3: CASRRDRNSNQPQHF
V: TRBV6-5
D: TRBD1
J: TRBJ1-5
size: .

DNA: TGTGCCAGCAGCTTGGCCGCCGGACAGGCGACCTACGAGCAGTACTTC
CDR3: CASSLAAGQATYEQYF
V: TRBV5-4
D: TRBD1
J: TRBJ2-7
size: .

DNA: TGTGCCAGCAGCTTAGCGCTAGGTGGGGCCGATACGCAGTATTTT
CDR3: CASSLALGGADTQYF
V: TRBV7-9
D: .
J: TRBJ2-3
size: .

DNA: TGTGCCGTATCTAGCGGAGTCAGCACAGATACGCAGTATTTT
CDR3: CAVSSGVSTDTQYF
V: TRBV19
D: TRBD2
J: TRBJ2-3
size: .

DNA: TGTGCCAGCAAGGATAGACAGGGTAACACCGGGGAGCTGTTTTTT
CDR3: CASKDRQGNTGELFF
V: TRBV6-6
D: TRBD1
J: TRBJ2-2
size: .